This passage covers 15 T cell receptor beta chains from one sample sequenced in a study of T cells in Graves' hyperthyroidism and ophthalmopathy. There were TCR beta CDR3 regions amplified from RNA transcripts. The HTBI primer set served for first-round RT-PCR of the TCR CDR3. TCRdb used MiXCR to reprocess the multiplex PCR reads, holding one entry per CDR3 protein. The sample comprises around 800,000 distinct CDR3 sequences, 38% of which are singletons, and over 8% rests with the top ten. The specimen was blood. Receptor source: a man aged 18 to 30 with Graves' hyperthyroidism.

The V and J genes are TRBV4-2 and TRBJ2-5; a possible D gene is TRBD1 (6 bases). This CDR3 is 13 amino acids long. CDR1 is LGHNA and CDR2 is YNFKEQ in the germline V gene. Trimming cost V 7 bases and J 5 bases, with 14 bases left between them. For the CDR3, the DNA is TGTGCCAGCAAGGCAGGGCAGGGGGAGACCCAGTACTTC. As protein: CASKAGQGETQYF.

This clonotype was seen more than once but under ten times. The V call is TRBV20-1, the J call TRBJ2-7; possibly TRBD2 for D (5 bases). The V gene's germline CDR1 is DFQATT and CDR2 SNEGSKA (reference sequence). The CDR3 has 14 residues. Trimming stripped 0 bases from V and 1 base from J, with 10 bases between. CDR3 residues: CSARDPTTSYEQYF. DNA of the CDR3: TGCAGTGCTAGAGATCCGACTACTTCCTACGAGCAGTACTTC.

V is TRBV9 and J is TRBJ1-4, with 10 bases that match TRBD1. The length of the CDR3 is 16 residues. The V segment lost 3 bases and the J segment 8 bases; nucleotides outside the gene matches: 10. Germline CDR1 reads SGDLS; CDR2 reads YYNGEE. The CDR3 protein is CASSGLGTGVREKLFF. The CDR3 DNA is TGTGCCAGCAGCGGACTCGGGACAGGGGTTCGAGAAAAACTGTTTTTT.

CDR3 in DNA: TGCAGCGTTGAAGAGTCACCAGCCTACGAGCAGTACTTC. Translated: CSVEESPAYEQYF. This chain links TRBV29-1 with TRBJ2-7, with no clear D. The V end lost 0 bases, the J end lost 2 bases, and 8 bases lay between the germline ends. CDR3 length: 13 amino acids. Looked up from germline, CDR1 is SQVTM and CDR2 is ANQGSEA.

This clonotype was counted many times. V is TRBV29-1 and J is TRBJ2-7; TRBD2 might be the D (6 bases). Germline lookup yields CDR1 SQVTM and CDR2 ANQGSEA. Trimming stripped 6 bases from V and 4 bases from J, with 16 bases between. The CDR3 contains 13 residues. The CDR3 loop reads CSVVSREYYEQYF. CDR3 bases: TGCAGCGTAGTATCCCGGGAGTATTACGAGCAGTACTTC.

This chain connects TRBV5-5 to TRBJ2-7; 7 bases map to TRBD1. Trimming took 3 bases from V and 3 from J; bases not matched to a gene: 6. The CDR3 sequence is 14 residues long. Per the germline V gene, CDR1 is SGHKS and CDR2 is YYEKEE (reference sequence). The CDR3 here is CASSWVGQIYEQYF. CDR3 sequence (DNA): TGTGCCAGCAGCTGGGTGGGACAGATCTACGAGCAGTACTTC.

In regard to this clonotype: A junction end diverges from the germline sequence, so it may reflect a read error. The chain couples TRBV10-3 to TRBJ2-5, with D possibly being TRBD2 (5 bases). Looked up from germline, CDR1 is ENHRY and CDR2 is SYGVKD. CDR3 length equals 12 residues. The CDR3 nucleotides read TGTGCCATCACGTTGGGAGAAGAGATCCAGTACTTC. Its protein is CAITLGEEIQYF.

The table lists this clonotype with many counts. It is unclear where the CDR3 begins or ends on the DNA, so no DNA is shown, and the CDR3 is as TCRdb lists it. This chain links TRBV7-2 with TRBJ2-5. The CDR3 region is 15 residues in length, termini included. Germline V gene lookup returns CDR1 SGHTA and CDR2 FQGNSA. Here the CDR3 reads CASSVWRPSTSAQYF.

This clonotype was counted between two and nine times. J is TRBJ1-6 and V is TRBV7-8; D is ambiguous. The CDR3 runs 14 residues. Trimming left V 8 bases short and J 9 bases short, with 17 bases between. Per germline, CDR1 SGHVS and CDR2 FQNEAQ. The chain's CDR3 is CASVQGTPGSPLHF. CDR3 DNA: TGTGCCAGCGTCCAAGGTACGCCGGGTTCACCCCTCCACTTT.

In its sample, this clonotype was seen many times. This sequence joins TRBV5-1 and TRBJ1-1; no definite D call. The length of the CDR3 is 15 residues. The germline V gene encodes CDR1 SGHRS and CDR2 YFSETQ. Between the trimmed V and J ends, which lost 0 bases and 0 bases, there was a span of 9 bases. The DNA of the CDR3 is TGCGCCAGCAGCTTGGGAGGTACCATGAACACTGAAGCTTTCTTT. Its protein product is CASSLGGTMNTEAFF.

In regard to this clonotype: Without the conserved terminal phenylalanine or tryptophan, this CDR3 likely stems from a read error. The genes are TRBV19 and TRBJ1-1; no reliable D call. The CDR3 runs 13 residues. Germline V gene sequence: CDR1 LNHDA, CDR2 SQIVND (reference sequence). The V gene lost 5 bases and the J gene lost 4 bases, with 11 bases spanning the gap. CDR3 loop: CASSATTSTEAFL. The CDR3 nucleotides read TGTGCCAGTAGTGCGACAACGAGCACTGAAGCTTTCCTT.

V usage is TRBV12-3 or TRBV12-4 and J usage is TRBJ2-2; 8 bases agree with TRBD2. The J segment lost 2 bases and the V segment lost 5 bases, leaving 10 bases of the junction unmatched. The CDR3 runs 17 residues. CDR3 nucleotide sequence: TGTGCCAGCAGTGGGGGAGCGGGGGAGCCAAACACCGGGGAGCTGTTTTTT. Translation: CASSGGAGEPNTGELFF.

This clonotype was seen repeatedly, ten times or more. The CDR3 sequence is CAISESSANYGYTF. In DNA form, the CDR3 reads TGTGCCATCAGTGAGTCCTCGGCTAACTATGGCTACACCTTC. The chain carries TRBV10-3 and TRBJ1-2; D remains ambiguous. The germline CDR1 and CDR2 sequences are ENHRY and SYGVKD. The V end lost 0 bases, the J end lost 0 bases, and 5 bases lay between the germline ends. CDR3 length: 14 amino acids.

The V and J genes are TRBV20-1 and TRBJ2-2, with a tentative D call TRBD2 (5 bases). V was clipped by 6 bases and J by 11 bases, with 22 bases between them. Germline loops: CDR1 DFQATT, CDR2 SNEGSKA (reference sequence). The CDR3 loop spans 14 amino acids. The CDR3 sequence is CSAEGPQASSELFF. For the CDR3, the DNA is TGCAGTGCCGAGGGCCCGCAGGCTAGCAGCGAGCTGTTTTTT.

This rearrangement joins TRBV9 to TRBJ2-7; the D gene could be TRBD1 or TRBD2 (5 bases each). Per the germline V gene, CDR1 is SGDLS and CDR2 is YYNGEE. Trimming removed 0 bases at V and 2 bases at J, with 12 bases between. The CDR3 is made up of 15 amino acids. CDR3 loop: CASSVEEGYPYEQYF. The CDR3 DNA reads as TGTGCCAGCAGCGTAGAAGAGGGGTACCCCTACGAGCAGTACTTC.